This T cell receptor beta chain is from a study of neurological immune-mediated disorders. This clonotype has a count of ten or more. TCRdb re-analysed the 5' RACE reads in MiXCR, keeping a single row per CDR3 protein. The sample lists more than 45,000 distinct CDR3 sequences; roughly 3.3% were seen once. CDR1 and CDR2 from the germline V gene are MNHNY and SVGAGI (reference sequence). Trimming left V 0 bases short and J 5 bases short, with 10 bases between. The CDR3 length is 15 residues. This sequence was found in a woman in her twenties or thirties with multiple sclerosis. What was sequenced was PBMCs. The chain uses TRBV6-6 and TRBJ2-2; D unclear. The CDR3 DNA is TGTGCCAGCAGTTACTCGAGTGAAGGGACCGGGGAGCTGTTTTTT. Amino acid sequence: CASSYSSEGTGELFF.